The clone carrying this T cell receptor beta chain was detected a few times. No antigen is known for it. The CDR3 has 14 residues. In germline, CDR1 is LNHDA, CDR2 SQIVND (reference sequence). The germline V and J ends were trimmed by 4 bases and 2 bases, with 9 bases remaining between them. Expressed TCRB transcripts were sequenced because the entire RNA isolate underwent reverse transcription. Generated by immunoSEQ multiplex PCR, the TCRdb table keeps only in-frame clones and is missing some. The sample lists about 19,000 clones; around 50% were seen once. The sample is drawn from a study of beta chain features in type 1 diabetes. Study results and caveats: Any HLA effect on TCRB rearrangement was left unresolved by small sub-analyses. Reduced insertions and increased deletions marked VDJ junctions in type 1 diabetes patients.

The material sequenced was stem cell memory CD4+ T cells from blood. The gene calls are TRBV19 and TRBJ1-5, with D perhaps matching TRBD1 (6 bases). The sequence derives from a man younger than 30 in good health. CDR3: CASSRSGGNQPQHF. In DNA, the CDR3 is TGTGCCAGTAGTAGATCAGGGGGCAATCAGCCCCAGCATTTT.